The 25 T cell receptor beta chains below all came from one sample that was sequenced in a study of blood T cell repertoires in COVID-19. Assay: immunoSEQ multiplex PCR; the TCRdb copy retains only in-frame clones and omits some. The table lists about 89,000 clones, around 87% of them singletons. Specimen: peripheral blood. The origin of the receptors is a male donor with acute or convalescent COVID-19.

The CDR3: CASSLGTSGVTGELFF. CDR3 nucleotides: TGCGCCAGCAGCTTGGGGACTAGCGGGGTGACCGGGGAGCTGTTTTTT. The chain carries TRBV5-1 and TRBJ2-2, with TRBD2 identical over 12 bases. The CDR3 runs 16 residues. Trimming at V came to 0 bases and at J to 5 bases, leaving 2 bases not matched to a gene. Germline V lookup: CDR1 SGHRS, CDR2 YFSETQ.

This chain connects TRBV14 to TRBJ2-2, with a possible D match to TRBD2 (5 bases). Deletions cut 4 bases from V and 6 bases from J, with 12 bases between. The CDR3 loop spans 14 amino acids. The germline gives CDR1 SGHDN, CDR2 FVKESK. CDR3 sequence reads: CASSLLTEAGELFF. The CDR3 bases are TGTGCCAGCAGCCTCCTCACGGAGGCCGGGGAGCTGTTTTTT.

The CDR3 DNA reads TGTGCCAGCACCTATAGCGGGGCTGGCACCGGGGAGCTGTTTTTT. Encoded protein: CASTYSGAGTGELFF. This chain links TRBV3-1 (or the pseudogene TRBV3-2) with TRBJ2-2; 8 nucleotides align to TRBD2. V lost 7 bases to trimming and J lost 4 bases; unmatched junction nucleotides: 8. This CDR3 is 15 amino acids long. Germline CDR1 reads LGHDT; CDR2 reads YNNKEL (reference sequence).

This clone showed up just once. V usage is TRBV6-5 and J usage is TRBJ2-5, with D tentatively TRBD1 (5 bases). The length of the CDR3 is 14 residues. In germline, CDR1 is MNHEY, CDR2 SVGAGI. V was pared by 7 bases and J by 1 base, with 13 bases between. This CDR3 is CASNFQGSQETQYF. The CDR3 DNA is TGTGCCAGCAACTTCCAGGGTTCCCAAGAGACCCAGTACTTC.

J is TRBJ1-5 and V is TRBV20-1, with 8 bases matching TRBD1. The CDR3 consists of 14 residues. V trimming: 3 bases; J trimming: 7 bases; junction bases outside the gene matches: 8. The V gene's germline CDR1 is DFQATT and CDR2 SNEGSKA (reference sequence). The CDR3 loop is CSASHLAGGQPQHF. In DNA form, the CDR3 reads TGCAGTGCTAGTCATTTAGCAGGGGGCCAGCCCCAGCATTTT.

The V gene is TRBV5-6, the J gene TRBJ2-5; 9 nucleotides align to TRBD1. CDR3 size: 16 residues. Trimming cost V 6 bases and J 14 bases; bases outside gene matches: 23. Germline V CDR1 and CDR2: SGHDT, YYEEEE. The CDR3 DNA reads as TGTGCCAGCACCCGGTTCCTGGGGACAGGGACTGGTACAGATTACTTC. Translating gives CASTRFLGTGTGTDYF.

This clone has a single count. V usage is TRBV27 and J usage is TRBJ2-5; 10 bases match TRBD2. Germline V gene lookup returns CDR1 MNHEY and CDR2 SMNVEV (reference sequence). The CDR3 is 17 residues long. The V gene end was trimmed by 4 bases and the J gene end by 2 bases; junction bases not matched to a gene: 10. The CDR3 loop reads CASSSLAGPDGQETQYF. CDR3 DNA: TGTGCCAGCAGTTCACTAGCGGGGCCAGACGGGCAAGAGACCCAGTACTTC.

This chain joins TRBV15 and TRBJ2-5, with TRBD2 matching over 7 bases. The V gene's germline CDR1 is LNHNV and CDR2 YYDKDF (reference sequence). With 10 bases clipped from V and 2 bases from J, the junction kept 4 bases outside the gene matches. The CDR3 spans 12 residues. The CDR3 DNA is TGTGCCAGCGCGCGGGGGCAAGAGACCCAGTACTTC. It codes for CASARGQETQYF.

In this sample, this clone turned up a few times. CDR3 DNA: TGTGCCAGCAGCTTAGGTTGGCAGGCCACCTACGAGCAGTACTTC. This codes for CASSLGWQATYEQYF. The rearrangement uses TRBV3-1 (or the pseudogene TRBV3-2) and TRBJ2-7; no reliable D call. The CDR3 consists of 15 residues. The ends were cut back, 5 bases at V and 2 bases at J, with 16 bases in the middle. Germline V gene lookup returns CDR1 LGHDT and CDR2 YNNKEL (reference sequence).

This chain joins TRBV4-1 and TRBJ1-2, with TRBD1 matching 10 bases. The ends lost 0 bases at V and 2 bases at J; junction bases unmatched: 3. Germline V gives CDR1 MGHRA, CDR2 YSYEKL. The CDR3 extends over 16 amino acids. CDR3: CASSQEPGQGNYGYTF. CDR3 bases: TGCGCCAGCAGCCAAGAACCGGGACAGGGGAACTATGGCTACACCTTC.

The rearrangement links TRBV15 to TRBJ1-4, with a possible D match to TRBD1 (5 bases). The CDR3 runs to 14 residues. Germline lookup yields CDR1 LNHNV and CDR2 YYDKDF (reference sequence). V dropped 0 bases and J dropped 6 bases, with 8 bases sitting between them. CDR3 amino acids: CATSRDRGYEKLFF. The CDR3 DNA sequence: TGTGCCACCAGCAGAGATCGGGGGTATGAAAAACTGTTTTTT.

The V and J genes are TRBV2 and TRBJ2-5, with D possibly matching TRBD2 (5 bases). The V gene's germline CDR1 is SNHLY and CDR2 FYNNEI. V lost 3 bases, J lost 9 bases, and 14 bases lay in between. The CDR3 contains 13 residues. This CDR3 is CASSERLSSPQYF. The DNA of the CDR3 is TGTGCCAGCAGTGAGAGACTAAGCTCCCCCCAGTACTTC.

CDR3 residues: CASSLRGVKSTDTQYF. CDR3 bases: TGTGCCAGCAGCTTACGGGGGGTGAAATCCACAGATACGCAGTATTTT. The chain employs TRBV5-6 and TRBJ2-3; 7 nucleotides match TRBD2. The CDR3 covers 16 residues. Per the germline V gene, CDR1 is SGHDT and CDR2 is YYEEEE. The V segment lost 2 bases and the J segment 2 bases; nucleotides outside the gene matches: 8.

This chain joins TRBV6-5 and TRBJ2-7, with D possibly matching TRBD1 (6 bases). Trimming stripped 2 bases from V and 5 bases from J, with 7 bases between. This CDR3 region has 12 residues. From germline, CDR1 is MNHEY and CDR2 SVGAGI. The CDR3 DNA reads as TGTGCCAGCAGTTACAACAGGGACGAGCAGTACTTC. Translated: CASSYNRDEQYF.

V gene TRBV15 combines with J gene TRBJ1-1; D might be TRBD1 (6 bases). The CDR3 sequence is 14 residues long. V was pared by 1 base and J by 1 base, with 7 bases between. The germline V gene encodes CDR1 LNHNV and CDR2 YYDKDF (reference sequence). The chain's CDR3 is CATSRVGQNTEAFF. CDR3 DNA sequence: TGTGCCACCAGCAGAGTGGGACAGAACACTGAAGCTTTCTTT.

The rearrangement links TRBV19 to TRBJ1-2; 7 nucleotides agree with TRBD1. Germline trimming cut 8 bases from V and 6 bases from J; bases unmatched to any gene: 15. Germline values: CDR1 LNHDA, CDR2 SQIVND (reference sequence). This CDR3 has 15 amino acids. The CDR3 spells CASRDRTGTVDGYTF. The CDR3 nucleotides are TGTGCCAGTCGAGATCGTACCGGGACAGTCGATGGCTACACCTTC.

The CDR3 spells CAISTQGGGPQHF. Written as DNA, the CDR3 is TGTGCCATCAGTACACAGGGTGGAGGACCCCAGCATTTT. V usage is TRBV10-3 and J usage is TRBJ1-5, with D perhaps matching TRBD1 (6 bases). In germline, CDR1 is ENHRY, CDR2 SYGVKD. The CDR3 is made up of 13 amino acids. Trimming shortened V by 5 bases and J by 10 bases, and 15 bases separated the two germline ends.

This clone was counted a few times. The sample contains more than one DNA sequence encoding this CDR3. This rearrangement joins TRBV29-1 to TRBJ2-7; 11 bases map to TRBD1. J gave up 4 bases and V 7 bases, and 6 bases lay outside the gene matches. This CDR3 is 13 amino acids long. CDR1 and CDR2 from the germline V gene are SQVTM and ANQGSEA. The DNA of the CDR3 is TGCAGCGGGGGACAGGGGGGCGGTTACGAGCAGTACTTC. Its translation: CSGGQGGGYEQYF.

CDR3 nucleotides: TGTGCCAGCAGCTTTGATTCGGGTGAGCAGTTCTTC. This encodes CASSFDSGEQFF. The chain couples TRBV5-4 to TRBJ2-1; unclear D gene. With 2 bases removed from V and 9 bases from J, the gap between germline ends came to 9 bases. The CDR3 consists of 12 residues. Germline V lookup: CDR1 SGHNT, CDR2 YYREEE (reference sequence).

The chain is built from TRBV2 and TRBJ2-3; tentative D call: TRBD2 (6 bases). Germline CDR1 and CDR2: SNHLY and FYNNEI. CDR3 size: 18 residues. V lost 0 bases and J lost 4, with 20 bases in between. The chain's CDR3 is CASSEARRAGRTSDTQYF. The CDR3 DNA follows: TGTGCCAGCAGTGAAGCTCGGAGGGCAGGTCGAACGTCAGATACGCAGTATTTT. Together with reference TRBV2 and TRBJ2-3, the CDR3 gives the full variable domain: EPEVTQTPSHQVTQMGQEVILRCVPISNHLYFYWYRQILGQKVEFLVSFYNNEISEKSEIFDDQFSVERPDGSNFTLKIRSTKLEDSAMYFCASSEARRAGRTSDTQYFGPGTRLTVL.

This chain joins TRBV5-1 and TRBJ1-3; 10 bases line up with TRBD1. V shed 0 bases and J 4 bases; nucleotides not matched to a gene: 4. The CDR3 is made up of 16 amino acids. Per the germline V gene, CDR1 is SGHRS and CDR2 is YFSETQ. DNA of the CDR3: TGCGCCAGCAGCTTGGGACAGGGGGCGTCCGGAAACACCATATATTTT. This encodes CASSLGQGASGNTIYF.

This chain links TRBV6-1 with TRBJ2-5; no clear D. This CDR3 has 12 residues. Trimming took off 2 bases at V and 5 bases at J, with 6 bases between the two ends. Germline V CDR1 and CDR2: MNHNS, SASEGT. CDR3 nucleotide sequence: TGTGCCAGCAGTGAATCCGCGGAGACCCAGTACTTC. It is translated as CASSESAETQYF.

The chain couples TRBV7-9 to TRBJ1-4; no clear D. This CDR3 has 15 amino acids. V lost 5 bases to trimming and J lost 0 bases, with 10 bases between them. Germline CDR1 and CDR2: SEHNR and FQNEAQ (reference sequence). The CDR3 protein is CASSPLAATNEKLFF. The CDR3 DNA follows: TGTGCCAGCAGCCCCCTCGCGGCAACTAATGAAAAACTGTTTTTT.

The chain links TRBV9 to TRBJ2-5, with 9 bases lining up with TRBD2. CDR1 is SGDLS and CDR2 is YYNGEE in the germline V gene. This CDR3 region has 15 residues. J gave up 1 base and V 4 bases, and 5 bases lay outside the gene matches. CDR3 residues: CASSLRGLAQETQYF. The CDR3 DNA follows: TGTGCCAGCAGCCTAAGGGGACTAGCCCAAGAGACCCAGTACTTC. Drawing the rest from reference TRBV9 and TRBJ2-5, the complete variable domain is DSGVTQTPKHLITATGQRVTLRCSPRSGDLSVYWYQQSLDQGLQFLIQYYNGEERAKGNILERFSAQQFPDLHSELNLSSLELGDSALYFCASSLRGLAQETQYFGPGTRLLVL.

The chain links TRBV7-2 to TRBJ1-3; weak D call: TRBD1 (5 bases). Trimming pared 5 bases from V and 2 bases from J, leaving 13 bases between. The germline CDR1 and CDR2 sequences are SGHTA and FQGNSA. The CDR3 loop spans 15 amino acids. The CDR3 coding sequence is TGTGCCAGCAGCCACACCTCGGGGGCTGGAAACACCATATATTTT. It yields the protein CASSHTSGAGNTIYF.